One T cell receptor beta chain is described in this entry. Libraries were prepared by immunoSEQ multiplex PCR; TCRdb keeps only in-frame clonotypes and omits some of them. The table records about 120,000 clones, 90% of them present only once. The length of the CDR3 is 16 residues. CDR1 SGHDT and CDR2 YYEEEE come from the germline V gene. V lost 2 bases and J lost 8, with 22 bases in between. These data belong to a study of T cell clones after liver transplantation. Overall study context: A pre-transplant mixed lymphocyte reaction with TCRbeta sequencing defined graft-donor-reactive clones followed in post-transplant blood. Draws occurred before transplant, before withdrawal, and after complete or failed withdrawal.

Sorting of unstimulated PBMCs yielded separate CD3+CD4+ and CD3+CD8+ fractions. Specimen: CD4+ T cells from blood, collected 12 months after liver transplant. The rearrangement links TRBV5-6 to TRBJ1-2; unclear D gene. The sequence was obtained from a human patient who received a liver transplant. Some T cells could come from the graft donor. The CDR3 loop reads CASSFGNVRASAGYTF. The CDR3 coding sequence is TGTGCCAGCAGCTTCGGCAATGTACGGGCCTCAGCGGGCTACACCTTC.